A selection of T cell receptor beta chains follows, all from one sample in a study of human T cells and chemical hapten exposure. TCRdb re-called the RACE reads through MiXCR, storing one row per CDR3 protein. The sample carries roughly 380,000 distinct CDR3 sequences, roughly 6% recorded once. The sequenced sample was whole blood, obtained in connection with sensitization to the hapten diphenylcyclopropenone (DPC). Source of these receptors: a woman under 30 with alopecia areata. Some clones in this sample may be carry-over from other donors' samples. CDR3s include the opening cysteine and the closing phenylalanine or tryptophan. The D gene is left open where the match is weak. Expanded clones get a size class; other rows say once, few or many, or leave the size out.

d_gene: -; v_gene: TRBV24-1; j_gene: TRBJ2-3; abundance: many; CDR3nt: TGTGCCACCAGGGGGGCCACAGATACGCAGTATTTT; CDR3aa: CATRGATDTQYF
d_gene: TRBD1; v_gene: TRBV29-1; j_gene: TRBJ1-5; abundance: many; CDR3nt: TGCAGCGTAGCTACAGGGGGGGGCGATCAGCCCCAGCATTTT; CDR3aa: CSVATGGGDQPQHF
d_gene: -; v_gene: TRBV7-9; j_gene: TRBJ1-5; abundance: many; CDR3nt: TGTGCCAGCAGCAAGGGGCGGCCGGGAGGGCATCAGCCCCAGCATTTT; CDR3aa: CASSKGRPGGHQPQHF
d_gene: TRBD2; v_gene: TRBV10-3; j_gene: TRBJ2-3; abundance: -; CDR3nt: TGTGCCATCAGTGTCCAGACTAGCGGGGTCGTTCGCCGCACAGATACGCAGTATTTT; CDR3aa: CAISVQTSGVVRRTDTQYF
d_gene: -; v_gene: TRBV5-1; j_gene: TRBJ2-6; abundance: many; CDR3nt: TGCGCCAGCAGCTGGACAACAGTGTTCTCTGGGGCCAACGTCCTGACTTTC; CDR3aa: CASSWTTVFSGANVLTF
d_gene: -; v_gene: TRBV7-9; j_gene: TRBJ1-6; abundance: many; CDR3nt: TGTGCCAGCAGCTTCGACCGGAACGATTCACCCCTCCACTTT; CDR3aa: CASSFDRNDSPLHF
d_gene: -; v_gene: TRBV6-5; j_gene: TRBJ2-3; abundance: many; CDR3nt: TGTGCCAGCAGTTACAGTAACACAGATACGCAGTATTTT; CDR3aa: CASSYSNTDTQYF
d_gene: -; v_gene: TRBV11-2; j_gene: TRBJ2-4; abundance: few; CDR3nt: TGTGCCAGCAGCTCCATTAAGGTAGCAGGAGTTCAAGTACGCAAAAACATTCAGTACTTC; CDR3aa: CASSSIKVAGVQVRKNIQYF
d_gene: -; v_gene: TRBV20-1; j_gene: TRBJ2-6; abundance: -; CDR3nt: TGCAGTGCTAGTTTGGGGACCTCTGGGGCCAACGTCCTGACTTTC; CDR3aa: CSASLGTSGANVLTF
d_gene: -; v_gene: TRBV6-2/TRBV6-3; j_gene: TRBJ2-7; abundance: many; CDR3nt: TGTGCCAGCAGGACCTCCAGACTCGTTCTGCAGGAGCAGTACTTC; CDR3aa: CASRTSRLVLQEQYF
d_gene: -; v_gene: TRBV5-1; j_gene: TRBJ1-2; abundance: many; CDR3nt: TGCGCCAGCAGCTTGGAACACCCTAACTATGGCTACACCTTC; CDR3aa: CASSLEHPNYGYTF
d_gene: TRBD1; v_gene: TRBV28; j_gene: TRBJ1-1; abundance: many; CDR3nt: TGTGCCAGCAGTGCCTGGGACAGGTCCCCTGGGGCTGAAGCTTTCTTT; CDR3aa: CASSAWDRSPGAEAFF
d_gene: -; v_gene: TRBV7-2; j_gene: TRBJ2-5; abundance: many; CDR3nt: TGTGCCAGCAGTTTACCCCAAGAGACCCAGTACTTC; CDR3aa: CASSLPQETQYF
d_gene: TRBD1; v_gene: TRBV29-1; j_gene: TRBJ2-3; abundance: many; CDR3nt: TGCAGCGGGGGACAGGGGATTGCAGATACGCAGTATTTT; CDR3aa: CSGGQGIADTQYF
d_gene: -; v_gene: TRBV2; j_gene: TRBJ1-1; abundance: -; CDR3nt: TGTGCCAGTCTTGTCACCGGGTCACGGGCTTTCTTT; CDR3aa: CASLVTGSRAFF
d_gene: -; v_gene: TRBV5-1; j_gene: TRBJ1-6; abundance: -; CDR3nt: TGCGCCAGCAGCTTGTCGGGGGGCGATTCACCCCTCCACTTT; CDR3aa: CASSLSGGDSPLHF
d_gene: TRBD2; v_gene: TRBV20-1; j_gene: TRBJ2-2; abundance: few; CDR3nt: TGCAGTGCTATGACTAGCCTGAACACCGGGGAGCTGTTTTTT; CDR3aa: CSAMTSLNTGELFF
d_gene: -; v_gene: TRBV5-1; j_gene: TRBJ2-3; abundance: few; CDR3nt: TGCGCCAGCAGCTTGTCAGGAGTCTCAGATACGCAGTATTTT; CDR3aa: CASSLSGVSDTQYF
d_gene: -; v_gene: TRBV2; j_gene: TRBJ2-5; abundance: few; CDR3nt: TGTGCCAGCAGCGAGGCCCAAGAGACCCAGTACTTC; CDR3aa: CASSEAQETQYF
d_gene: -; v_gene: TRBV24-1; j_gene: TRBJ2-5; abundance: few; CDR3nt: TGTGCCACCAGTGACCCTCGGACAGAAGAGACCCAGTACTTC; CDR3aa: CATSDPRTEETQYF
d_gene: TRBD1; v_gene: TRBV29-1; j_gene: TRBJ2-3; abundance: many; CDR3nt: TGCAGCGCTCAACGACAGGGTGTGGATACGCAGTATTTT; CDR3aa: CSAQRQGVDTQYF
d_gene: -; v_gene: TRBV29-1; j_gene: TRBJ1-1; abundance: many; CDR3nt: TGCAGCGTTCTATACCTAGGATTAAACACTGAAGCTTTCTTT; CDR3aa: CSVLYLGLNTEAFF
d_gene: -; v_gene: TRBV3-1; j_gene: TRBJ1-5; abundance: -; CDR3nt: TGTGCCAGCAGCCAAGGACAGTTTAATCAGCCCCAGCATTTT; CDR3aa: CASSQGQFNQPQHF
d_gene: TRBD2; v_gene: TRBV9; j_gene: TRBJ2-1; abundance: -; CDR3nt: TGTGCCAGCAGCGTAGGTAGACTAGCTAAGTCGCATGAGCAGTTCTTC; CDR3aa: CASSVGRLAKSHEQFF
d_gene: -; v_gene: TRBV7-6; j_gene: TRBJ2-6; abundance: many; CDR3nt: TGTGCCAGCAGCACGACCGGGACCGCTGGGGCCAACGTCCTGACTTTC; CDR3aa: CASSTTGTAGANVLTF
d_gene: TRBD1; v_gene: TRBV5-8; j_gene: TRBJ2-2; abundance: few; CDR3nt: TGTGCCAGCAGCTTTGGACAGGGGGCGAGAACCGGGGAGCTGTTTTTT; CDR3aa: CASSFGQGARTGELFF
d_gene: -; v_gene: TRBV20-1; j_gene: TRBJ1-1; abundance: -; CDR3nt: TGCAGTGCTAGAGAGGGAGGGAACACTGAAGCTTTCTTT; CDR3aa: CSAREGGNTEAFF
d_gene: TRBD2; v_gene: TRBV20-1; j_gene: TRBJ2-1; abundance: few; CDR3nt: TGCAGTGCGCAATTTAGCGGGGGGGCCACTGAACAGTTCTTC; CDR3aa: CSAQFSGGATEQFF